This TCR beta chain was observed in a study of response to subunit inactivated influenza vaccine. The V gene end was trimmed by 8 bases and the J gene end by 1 base; junction bases not matched to a gene: 18. The CDR3 length is 18 residues. Germline V gene data show CDR1 as MNHEY and CDR2 as SVGEGT. MiXCR, run by TCRdb on the RT-PCR reads, gives a single entry per CDR3 protein. The table records about 650,000 distinct CDR3 sequences, about a sixth of them present only once. Broader study findings: A suggestion made by the authors is that each seasonal influenza vaccination recruits few new T cells.

This clonotype has more than one count but fewer than ten. The antigen remains undetermined. This chain connects TRBV6-2 or TRBV6-3 to TRBJ2-3; 7 bases map to TRBD1. This receptor was identified in a middle-aged man who received an inactivated influenza vaccine. The material sequenced was PBMCs from blood, taken 11 to 12 days after vaccination. The CDR3 protein is CASEGAHQGIAGTDTQYF. CDR3 DNA sequence: TGTGCCAGCGAGGGGGCCCACCAGGGGATCGCTGGCACAGATACGCAGTATTTT.